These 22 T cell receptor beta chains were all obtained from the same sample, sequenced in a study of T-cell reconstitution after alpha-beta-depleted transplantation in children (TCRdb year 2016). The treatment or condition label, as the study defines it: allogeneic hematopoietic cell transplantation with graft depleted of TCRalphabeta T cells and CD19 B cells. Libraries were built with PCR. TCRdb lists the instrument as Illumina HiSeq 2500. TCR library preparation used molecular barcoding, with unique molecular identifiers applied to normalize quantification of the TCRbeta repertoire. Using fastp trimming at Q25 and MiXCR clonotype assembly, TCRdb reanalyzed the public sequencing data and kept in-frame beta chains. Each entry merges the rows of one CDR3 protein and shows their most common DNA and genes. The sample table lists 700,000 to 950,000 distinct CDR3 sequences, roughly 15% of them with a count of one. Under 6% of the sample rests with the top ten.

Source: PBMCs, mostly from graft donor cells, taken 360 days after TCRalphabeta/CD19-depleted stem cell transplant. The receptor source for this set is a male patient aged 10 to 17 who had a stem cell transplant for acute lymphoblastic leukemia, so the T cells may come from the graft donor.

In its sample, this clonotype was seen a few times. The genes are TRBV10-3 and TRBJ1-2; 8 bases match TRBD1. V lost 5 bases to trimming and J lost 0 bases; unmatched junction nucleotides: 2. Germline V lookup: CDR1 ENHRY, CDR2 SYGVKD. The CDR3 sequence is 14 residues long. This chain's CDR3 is CAISRQGTNYGYTF. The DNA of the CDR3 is TGTGCCATCAGTAGACAGGGGACTAACTATGGCTACACCTTC.

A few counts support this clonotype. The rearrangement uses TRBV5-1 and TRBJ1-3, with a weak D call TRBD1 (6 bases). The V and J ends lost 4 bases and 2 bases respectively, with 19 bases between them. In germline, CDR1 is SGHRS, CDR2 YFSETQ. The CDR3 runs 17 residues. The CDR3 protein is CASSPAQGSLAGNTIYF. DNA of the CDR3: TGCGCCAGCAGCCCAGCACAGGGAAGTTTGGCTGGAAACACCATATATTTT.

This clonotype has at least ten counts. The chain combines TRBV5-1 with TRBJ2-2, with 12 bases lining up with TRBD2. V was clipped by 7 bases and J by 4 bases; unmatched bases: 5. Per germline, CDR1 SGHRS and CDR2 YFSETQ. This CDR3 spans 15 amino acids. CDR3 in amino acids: CASYSGLAGTGELFF. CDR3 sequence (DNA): TGCGCCAGCTACTCGGGACTAGCGGGCACCGGGGAGCTGTTTTTT. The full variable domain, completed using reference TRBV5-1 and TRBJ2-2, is KAGVTQTPRYLIKTRGQQVTLSCSPISGHRSVSWYQQTPGQGLQFLFEYFSETQRNKGNFPGRFSGRQFSNSRSEMNVSTLELGDSALYLCASYSGLAGTGELFFGEGSRLTVL.

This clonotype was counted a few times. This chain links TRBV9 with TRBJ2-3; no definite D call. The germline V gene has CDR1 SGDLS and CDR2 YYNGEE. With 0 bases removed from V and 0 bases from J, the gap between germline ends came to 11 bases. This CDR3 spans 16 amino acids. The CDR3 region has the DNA TGTGCCAGCAGCGTAGCGGGCCACCCCAGCACAGATACGCAGTATTTT. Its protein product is CASSVAGHPSTDTQYF.

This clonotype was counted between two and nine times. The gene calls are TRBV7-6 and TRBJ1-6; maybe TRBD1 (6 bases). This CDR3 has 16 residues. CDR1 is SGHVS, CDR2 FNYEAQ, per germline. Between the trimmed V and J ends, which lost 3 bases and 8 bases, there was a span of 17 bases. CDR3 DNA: TGTGCCAGCAGCTTTGGCCGGGGGGCTGGGCATTCACCCCTCCACTTT. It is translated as CASSFGRGAGHSPLHF.

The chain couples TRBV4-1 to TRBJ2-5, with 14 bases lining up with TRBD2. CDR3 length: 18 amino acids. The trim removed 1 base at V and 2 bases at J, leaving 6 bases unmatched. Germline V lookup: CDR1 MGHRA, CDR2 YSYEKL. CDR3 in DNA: TGCGCCAGCAGCCAAGGCCCGACTAGCGGGAGGGCACAAGAGACCCAGTACTTC. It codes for CASSQGPTSGRAQETQYF.

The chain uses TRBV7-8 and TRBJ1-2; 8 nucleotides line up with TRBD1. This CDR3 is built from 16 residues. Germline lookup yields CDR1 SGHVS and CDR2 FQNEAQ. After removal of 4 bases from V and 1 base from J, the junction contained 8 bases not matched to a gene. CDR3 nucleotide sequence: TGTGCCAGCAGCTGGGGCGGGACAGGCAGTAACTATGGCTACACCTTC. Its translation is CASSWGGTGSNYGYTF.

The CDR3 sequence is CSVGGVTDTQYF. The CDR3 DNA follows: TGCAGCGTTGGGGGGGTCACAGATACGCAGTATTTT. The chain uses TRBV29-1 and TRBJ2-3, with D perhaps TRBD2 (6 bases). The CDR3 length is 12 residues. The V gene lost 4 bases and the J gene lost 2 bases, with 7 bases spanning the gap. Germline values: CDR1 SQVTM, CDR2 ANQGSEA.

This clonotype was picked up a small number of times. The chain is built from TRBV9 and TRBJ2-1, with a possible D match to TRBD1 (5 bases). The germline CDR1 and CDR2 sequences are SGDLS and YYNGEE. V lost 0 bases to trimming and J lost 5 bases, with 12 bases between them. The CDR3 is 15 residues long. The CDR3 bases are TGTGCCAGCAGCGTAGGTTGGACACGGCACAATGAGCAGTTCTTC. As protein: CASSVGWTRHNEQFF.

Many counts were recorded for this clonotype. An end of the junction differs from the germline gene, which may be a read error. The CDR3 coding sequence is TGTGCCAGCAGTTTAGTGTACAATGAGCAGTTCTTC. Its protein is CASSLVYNEQFF. The J gene is TRBJ2-1, the V gene TRBV5-1; D unclear. This CDR3 contains 12 residues. Germline-derived CDR1 and CDR2 are SGHRS and YFSETQ.

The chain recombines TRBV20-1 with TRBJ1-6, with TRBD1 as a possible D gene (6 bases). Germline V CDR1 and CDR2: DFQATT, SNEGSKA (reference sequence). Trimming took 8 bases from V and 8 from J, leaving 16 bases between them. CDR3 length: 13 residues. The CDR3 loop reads CSTPQGRDSPLHF. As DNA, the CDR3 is TGCAGTACTCCTCAGGGGAGAGATTCACCCCTCCACTTT.

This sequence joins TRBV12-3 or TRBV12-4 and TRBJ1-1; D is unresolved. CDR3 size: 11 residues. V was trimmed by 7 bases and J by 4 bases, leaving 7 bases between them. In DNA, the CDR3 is TGTGCCAGCATGACCGGCACTGAAGCTTTCTTT. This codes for CASMTGTEAFF.

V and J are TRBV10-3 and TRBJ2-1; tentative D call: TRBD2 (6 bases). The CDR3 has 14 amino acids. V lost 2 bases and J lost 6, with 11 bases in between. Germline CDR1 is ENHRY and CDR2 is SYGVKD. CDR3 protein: CAISEERVGNEQFF. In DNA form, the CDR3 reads TGTGCCATCAGTGAGGAGCGGGTGGGCAATGAGCAGTTCTTC.

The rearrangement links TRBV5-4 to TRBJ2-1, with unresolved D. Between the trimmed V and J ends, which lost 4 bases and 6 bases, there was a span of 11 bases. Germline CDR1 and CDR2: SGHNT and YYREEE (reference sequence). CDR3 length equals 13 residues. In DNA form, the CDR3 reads TGTGCCAGCAGCATCTGGACCTCCAATGAGCAGTTCTTC. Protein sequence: CASSIWTSNEQFF.

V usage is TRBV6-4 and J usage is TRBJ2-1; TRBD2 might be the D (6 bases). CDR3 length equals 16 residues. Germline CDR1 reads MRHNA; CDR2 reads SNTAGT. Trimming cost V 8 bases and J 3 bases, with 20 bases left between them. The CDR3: CASRLHGVADYNEQFF. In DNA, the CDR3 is TGTGCCAGCCGCCTCCACGGGGTAGCGGACTACAATGAGCAGTTCTTC.

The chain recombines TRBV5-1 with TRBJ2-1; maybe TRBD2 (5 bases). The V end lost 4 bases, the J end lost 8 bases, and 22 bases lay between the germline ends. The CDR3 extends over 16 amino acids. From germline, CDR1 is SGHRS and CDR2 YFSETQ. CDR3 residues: CASSPEASWSRYEQFF. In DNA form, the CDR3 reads TGCGCCAGCAGCCCAGAAGCTAGCTGGAGTAGGTATGAGCAGTTCTTC. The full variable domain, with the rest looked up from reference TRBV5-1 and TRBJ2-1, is KAGVTQTPRYLIKTRGQQVTLSCSPISGHRSVSWYQQTPGQGLQFLFEYFSETQRNKGNFPGRFSGRQFSNSRSEMNVSTLELGDSALYLCASSPEASWSRYEQFFGPGTRLTVL.

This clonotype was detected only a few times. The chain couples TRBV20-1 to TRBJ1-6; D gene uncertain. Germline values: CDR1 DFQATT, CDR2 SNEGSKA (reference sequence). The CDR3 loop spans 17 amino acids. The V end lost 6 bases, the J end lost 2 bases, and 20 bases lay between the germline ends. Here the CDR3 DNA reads TGCAGTGCCGCGCAGGACGCCTCGAATCCCTATAATTCACCCCTCCACTTT. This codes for CSAAQDASNPYNSPLHF.

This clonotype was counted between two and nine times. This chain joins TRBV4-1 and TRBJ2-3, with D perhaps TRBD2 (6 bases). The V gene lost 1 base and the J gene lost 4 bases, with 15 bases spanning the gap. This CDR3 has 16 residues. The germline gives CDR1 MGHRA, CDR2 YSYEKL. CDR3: CASSQVHAGRADTQYF. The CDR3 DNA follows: TGCGCCAGCAGCCAAGTGCATGCGGGAAGGGCAGATACGCAGTATTTT.

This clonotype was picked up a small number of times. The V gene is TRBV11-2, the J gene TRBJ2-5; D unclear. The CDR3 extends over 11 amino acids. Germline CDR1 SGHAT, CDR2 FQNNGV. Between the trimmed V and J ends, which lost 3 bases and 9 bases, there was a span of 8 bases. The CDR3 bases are TGTGCCAGCAGCTTTGCACGGGCCCAGTACTTC. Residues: CASSFARAQYF.

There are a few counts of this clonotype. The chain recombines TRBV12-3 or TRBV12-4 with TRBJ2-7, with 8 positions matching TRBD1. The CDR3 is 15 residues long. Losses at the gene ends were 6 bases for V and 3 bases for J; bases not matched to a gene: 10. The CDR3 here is CASRTWTGSGYEQYF. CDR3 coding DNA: TGTGCCAGCAGGACTTGGACAGGGTCGGGCTACGAGCAGTACTTC.

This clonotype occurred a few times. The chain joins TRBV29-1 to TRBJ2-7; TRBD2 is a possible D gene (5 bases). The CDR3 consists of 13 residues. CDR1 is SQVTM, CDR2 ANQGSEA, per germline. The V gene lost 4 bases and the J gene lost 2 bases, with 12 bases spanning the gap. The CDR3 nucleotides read TGCAGCGTTGGTTCGACTATCCCCTACGAGCAGTACTTC. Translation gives CSVGSTIPYEQYF.

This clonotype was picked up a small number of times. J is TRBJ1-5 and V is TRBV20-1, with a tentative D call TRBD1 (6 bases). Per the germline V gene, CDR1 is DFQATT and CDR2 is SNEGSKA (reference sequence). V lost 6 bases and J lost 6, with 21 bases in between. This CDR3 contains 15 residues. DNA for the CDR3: TGCAGTGCGCCGGAAGGAGGGGCAGGGGCTCAGCCCCAGCATTTT. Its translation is CSAPEGGAGAQPQHF.